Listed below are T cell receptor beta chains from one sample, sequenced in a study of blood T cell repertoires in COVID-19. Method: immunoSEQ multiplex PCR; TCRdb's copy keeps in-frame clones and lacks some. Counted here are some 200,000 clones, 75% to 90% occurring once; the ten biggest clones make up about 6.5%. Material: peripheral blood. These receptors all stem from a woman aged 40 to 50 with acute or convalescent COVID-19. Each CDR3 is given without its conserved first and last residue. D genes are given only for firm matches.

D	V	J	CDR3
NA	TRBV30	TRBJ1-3	AWSVEGVGNTIY
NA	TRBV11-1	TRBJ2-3	ASRIRWPSTDTQY
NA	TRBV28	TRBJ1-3	ASSLGRSSGNTIY
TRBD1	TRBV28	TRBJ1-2	ASSSGTGNGGYT
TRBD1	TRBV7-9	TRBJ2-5	ASSSRTGLQETQY
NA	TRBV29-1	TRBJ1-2	SVSTAGSYT
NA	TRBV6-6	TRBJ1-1	ASSSPSTGQNTEAF
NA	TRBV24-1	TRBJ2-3	ATSDLASEPDTQY
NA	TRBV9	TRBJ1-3	ASSVVGGQADSGNTIY
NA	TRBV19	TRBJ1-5	ASFPGVGLQPQH
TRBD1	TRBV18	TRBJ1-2	ASSPDGTGSGYT
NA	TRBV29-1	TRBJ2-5	SVEVRQETQY
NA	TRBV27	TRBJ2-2	ASSLGSEEGTGELF
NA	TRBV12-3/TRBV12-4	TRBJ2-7	ASSLAGSYEQY
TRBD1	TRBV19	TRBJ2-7	ASSVQGESYEQY
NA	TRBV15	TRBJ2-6	ATSRGLGESVGANVLT
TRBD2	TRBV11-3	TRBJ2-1	ASSFAGTSASEQF
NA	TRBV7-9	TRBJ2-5	ASSLYQEETQY
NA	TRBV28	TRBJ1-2	AYLDIYGYT
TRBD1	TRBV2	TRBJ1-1	ASSESTGWPEAF
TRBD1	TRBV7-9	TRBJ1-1	ASSFTGGSGEAF
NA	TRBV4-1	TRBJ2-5	ASSRTGLAVETQY
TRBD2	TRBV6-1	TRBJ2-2	ASSALAGGHTGELF
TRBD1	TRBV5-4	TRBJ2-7	ASSPDRGLNEQY
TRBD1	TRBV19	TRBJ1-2	ASSIAGTGLRNYGYT
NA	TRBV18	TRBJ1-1	ASSPSGSGRSTEAF
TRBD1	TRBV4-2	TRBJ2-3	ASSPPLGQGNTDTQY
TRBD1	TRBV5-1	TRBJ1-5	ASSPRQGVRIYMH
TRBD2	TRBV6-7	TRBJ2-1	AGAGLEANEQF
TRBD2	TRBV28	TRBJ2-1	ASSHRRGVYNEQF
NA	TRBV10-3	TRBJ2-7	AISGVAYAVNSYEQY
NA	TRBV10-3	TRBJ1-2	AIRRGYGYT
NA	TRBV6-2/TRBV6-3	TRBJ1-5	ASSYLRGTGNQPQH
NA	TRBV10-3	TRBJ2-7	AISTIWGESYEQY
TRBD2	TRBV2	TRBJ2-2	ASTQGLAGTGELF
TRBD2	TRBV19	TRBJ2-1	ASRFGLAGGNEQF
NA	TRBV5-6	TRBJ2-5	ASTFRGRETQY
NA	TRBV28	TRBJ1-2	ASSFAPQGGAYGYT
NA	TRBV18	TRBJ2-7	ASRQEYSYEQY
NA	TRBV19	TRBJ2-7	ASSIGPDSSYEQY
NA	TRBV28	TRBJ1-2	ASSLVTGSGYT
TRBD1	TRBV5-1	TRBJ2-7	ASSWGTGYFSYEQY
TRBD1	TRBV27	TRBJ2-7	ASSFRDRNEQY
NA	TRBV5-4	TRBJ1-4	ASSLGGGGGDEKLF
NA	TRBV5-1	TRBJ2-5	ASSLLQGGQETQY
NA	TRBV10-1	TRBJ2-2	ASQMTVNTGELF
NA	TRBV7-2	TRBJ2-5	ASSSPLEETQY
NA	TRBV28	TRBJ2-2	ASRAGFTGELF
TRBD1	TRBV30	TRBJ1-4	AWTVEGAYEKLF
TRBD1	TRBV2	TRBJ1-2	ASSWDSLGYT
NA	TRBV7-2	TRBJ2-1	ASSLRAYPYNEQF
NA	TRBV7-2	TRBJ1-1	ASNLERDTEAF
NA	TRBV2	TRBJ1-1	ASSLGEAF
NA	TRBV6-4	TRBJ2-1	ASSERGQDYNEQF
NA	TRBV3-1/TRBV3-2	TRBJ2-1	ASSQLWGLDDEQF
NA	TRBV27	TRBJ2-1	ASSVSRANNEQF
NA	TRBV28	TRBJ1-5	ASSLTVNQPQH
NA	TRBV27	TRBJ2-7	ASSGLLPDEQY
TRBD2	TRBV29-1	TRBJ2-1	SVGGDSSGHNEQF